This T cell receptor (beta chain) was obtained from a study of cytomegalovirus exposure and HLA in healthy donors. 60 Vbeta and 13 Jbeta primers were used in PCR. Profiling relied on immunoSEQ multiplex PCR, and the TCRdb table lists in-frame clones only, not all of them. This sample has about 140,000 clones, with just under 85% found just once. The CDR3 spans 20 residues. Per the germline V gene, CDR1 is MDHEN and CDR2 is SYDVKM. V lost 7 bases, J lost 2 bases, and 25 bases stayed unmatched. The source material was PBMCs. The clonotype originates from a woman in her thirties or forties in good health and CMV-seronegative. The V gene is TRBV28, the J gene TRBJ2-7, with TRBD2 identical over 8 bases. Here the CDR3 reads CASNHPPVAGTPSDPYEQYF. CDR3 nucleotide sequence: TGTGCCAGCAATCACCCCCCAGTAGCGGGAACGCCGAGTGATCCCTACGAGCAGTACTTC. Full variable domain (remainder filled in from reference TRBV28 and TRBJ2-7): DVKVTQSSRYLVKRTGEKVFLECVQDMDHENMFWYRQDPGLGLRLIYFSYDVKMKEKGDIPEGYSVSREKKERFSLILESASTNQTSMYLCASNHPPVAGTPSDPYEQYFGPGTRLTVT.